This passage covers 9 T cell receptor beta chains from one sample sequenced in a study of molecular identifiers for immune sequencing clone quantification. TCRdb passed the PCR reads through MiXCR, listing each CDR3 protein once. This sample has 35,000 to 40,000 distinct CDR3 sequences; approximately 20% occur once, and the top ten carry roughly 0.99%. Material: naive CD8+ T cells from blood, with Jurkat cell RNA spiked in. The subset here: FACS-sorted CD8+CD4-CCR7+CD45RA+ naive T cells. All receptors derive from a human donor in good health. Some libraries in this study had Jurkat cell RNA spiked in.

This clonotype has just a few counts. V is TRBV7-9 and J is TRBJ2-7; 8 bases match TRBD1. Germline CDR1 reads SEHNR; CDR2 reads FQNEAQ (reference sequence). The CDR3 sequence is 15 residues long. The V segment lost 1 base and the J segment 3 bases; nucleotides outside the gene matches: 5. CDR3: CASSLGGQGDYEQYF. Written as DNA, the CDR3 is TGTGCCAGCAGCTTAGGAGGACAGGGAGACTACGAGCAGTACTTC.

This clonotype was observed at least ten times. The rearrangement links TRBV5-1 to TRBJ2-7, with D maybe TRBD1 (6 bases). Germline CDR1 and CDR2: SGHRS and YFSETQ. V was pared by 4 bases and J by 2 bases, with 7 bases between. The CDR3 covers 12 residues. The CDR3 is CASSTGPYEQYF. The DNA of the CDR3 is TGCGCCAGCAGCACAGGGCCCTACGAGCAGTACTTC.

Ten or more counts support this clonotype. This chain joins TRBV5-6 and TRBJ2-7; D gene uncertain. V lost 1 base and J lost 6, with 8 bases in between. In germline, CDR1 is SGHDT, CDR2 YYEEEE. The CDR3 has 12 amino acids. CDR3 in amino acids: CASSLNPTEQYF. In nucleotides, the CDR3 is TGTGCCAGCAGCTTGAACCCGACCGAGCAGTACTTC.

The table lists this clonotype with a few counts. V usage is TRBV5-6 and J usage is TRBJ1-2; D ambiguous. The V gene's germline CDR1 is SGHDT and CDR2 YYEEEE. The CDR3 runs 14 residues. V dropped 0 bases and J dropped 8 bases, with 14 bases sitting between them. Written as DNA, the CDR3 is TGTGCCAGCAGCTTGGACTTGGCGGTAGAAGGCTACACCTTC. This translates into CASSLDLAVEGYTF.

Within the sample, this clonotype is medium-sized (0.01 to 0.1%). This chain uses TRBV18 with TRBJ2-5, with D unclear. V lost 2 bases, J lost 2 bases, and 12 bases lay in between. CDR1 and CDR2 (germline): KGHSH, LQKENI. The CDR3 has 15 amino acids. CDR3 sequence: CASSPIAEIQETQYF. The CDR3, as DNA: TGTGCCAGCTCACCAATTGCGGAGATACAAGAGACCCAGTACTTC.

This rearrangement joins TRBV11-2 to TRBJ2-5; D is ambiguous. Germline CDR1 reads SGHAT; CDR2 reads FQNNGV. Trimming removed 8 bases at V and 10 bases at J, with 20 bases between. The CDR3 runs to 13 residues. The CDR3 is CASLSLGGSFQYF. For the CDR3, the DNA is TGTGCCAGCCTGAGTTTAGGCGGATCGTTCCAGTACTTC.

This clonotype was seen at least ten times. J is TRBJ2-3 and V is TRBV11-2; D not certain. Germline CDR1 SGHAT, CDR2 FQNNGV. This CDR3 region has 13 residues. V dropped 0 bases and J dropped 2 bases, with 3 bases sitting between them. The CDR3 region is CASSLEPTDTQYF. The CDR3 region has the DNA TGTGCCAGCAGCTTAGAGCCCACAGATACGCAGTATTTT.

This clonotype was found many times. CDR3 DNA: TGCGCCAGCAGCCAAGCATTGGCACTTAATGAAAAACTGTTTTTT. It translates to CASSQALALNEKLFF. The chain employs TRBV4-1 and TRBJ1-4; D gene unclear. This CDR3 spans 15 amino acids. Trimming removed 1 base at V and 4 bases at J, with 10 bases between. Germline V gene lookup returns CDR1 MGHRA and CDR2 YSYEKL.

This clonotype was detected ten times or more. This chain joins TRBV4-2 and TRBJ2-2, with 13 bases lining up with TRBD2. The CDR3 length is 17 residues. Germline loops: CDR1 LGHNA, CDR2 YNFKEQ. The V gene end was trimmed by 0 bases and the J gene end by 7 bases; junction bases not matched to a gene: 5. The CDR3 DNA reads TGTGCCAGCAGCCAAGAACTAGCGGGAGGGCCCTTCGGGGAGCTGTTTTTT. As protein: CASSQELAGGPFGELFF.